The 13 T cell receptor beta chains in this list originate from one sample, sequenced in a study of Graves' ophthalmopathy and Graves' hyperthyroidism. From RNA, the CDR3 regions of TCR beta chains were amplified and sequenced. Scientists carried out first-round RT-PCR using HTBI primers and then a second-round multiplex PCR. MiXCR, applied by TCRdb to the multiplex PCR reads, yields one record per CDR3 protein. The data show hundreds of thousands of distinct CDR3 sequences, roughly 21% seen once. Sequencing was carried out using peripheral blood. The receptor set was obtained from a woman between 18 and 29 years old with stable Graves' hyperthyroidism.

CDR3 sequence reads: CATSRAGLILSPYNEQFF. In DNA, the CDR3 is TGTGCCACCAGCAGGGCGGGACTTATCCTAAGCCCCTACAATGAGCAGTTCTTC. The genes are TRBV15 and TRBJ2-1, with D maybe TRBD2 (6 bases). The CDR3 extends over 18 amino acids. V dropped 3 bases and J dropped 2 bases, with 20 bases sitting between them. The germline CDR1 and CDR2 sequences are LNHNV and YYDKDF (reference sequence). The entire variable domain, with the rest obtained from reference TRBV15 and TRBJ2-1, is as follows: DAMVIQNPRYQVTQFGKPVTLSCSQTLNHNVMYWYQQKSSQAPKLLFHYYDKDFNNEADTPDNFQSRRPNTSFCFLDIRSPGLGDTAMYLCATSRAGLILSPYNEQFFGPGTRLTVL.

This clonotype showed up many times. This sequence joins TRBV6-2 or TRBV6-3 and TRBJ1-5, with 9 bases matching TRBD1. J was trimmed by 4 bases and V by 8 bases; bases with no gene match: 12. CDR3 length: 16 residues. The germline gives CDR1 MNHEY, CDR2 SVGEGT. CDR3 region: CASSRGTGSWNQPQHF. CDR3 DNA sequence: TGTGCCAGCTCCCGTGGGACAGGGTCTTGGAATCAGCCCCAGCATTTT.

CDR3: CASSPGTTNTEAFF. The CDR3 nucleotides read TGTGCCAGCAGTCCCGGGACAACCAACACTGAAGCTTTCTTT. The chain recombines TRBV6-1 with TRBJ1-1; D perhaps matches TRBD1 (6 bases). This CDR3 is built from 14 residues. CDR1 and CDR2 from the germline V gene are MNHNS and SASEGT. The V and J ends lost 5 bases and 2 bases respectively, with 12 bases between them.

This clonotype has at least ten counts. The rearrangement links TRBV20-1 to TRBJ2-7; D gene unclear. The germline CDR1 and CDR2 sequences are DFQATT and SNEGSKA (reference sequence). Trimming left V 0 bases short and J 4 bases short, with 19 bases between. The CDR3 is made up of 16 amino acids. DNA of the CDR3: TGCAGTGCTAGAGATGTTAGCAGGATCGGGCCTTACGAGCAGTACTTC. Its translation: CSARDVSRIGPYEQYF.

V is TRBV6-2 or TRBV6-3 and J is TRBJ2-7; no clear D gene. Germline assignment: CDR1 MNHEY and CDR2 SVGEGT. Trimming took 7 bases from V and 2 from J, leaving 15 bases between them. The CDR3 spans 14 residues. The CDR3 loop is CASTSEYTPYEQYF. CDR3 bases: TGTGCCAGCACGTCAGAGTACACCCCCTACGAGCAGTACTTC.

This sequence joins TRBV7-8 and TRBJ2-5, with 8 bases that match TRBD1. CDR1 SGHVS and CDR2 FQNEAQ come from the germline V gene. Trimming removed 3 bases from V and 5 bases from J; junction bases left unmatched: 8. This CDR3 is built from 15 residues. CDR3 residues: CASSFLGQGSETQYF. Written as DNA, the CDR3 is TGTGCCAGCAGCTTTTTAGGACAGGGTAGCGAGACCCAGTACTTC.

V gene TRBV6-8 combines with J gene TRBJ2-5; TRBD1 might be the D (6 bases). The CDR3 totals 14 residues. Germline V lookup: CDR1 MNHGY, CDR2 SAAAGT. V gave up 6 bases and J gave up 1 base, with 12 bases separating them. CDR3 in amino acids: CASRKQGSQETQYF. The CDR3 DNA sequence: TGTGCCAGCAGGAAACAGGGCTCCCAAGAGACCCAGTACTTC.

This clonotype was counted many times. J is TRBJ2-2 and V is TRBV5-1; D is perhaps TRBD1 (6 bases). The length of the CDR3 is 14 residues. From germline, CDR1 is SGHRS and CDR2 YFSETQ. V gave up 4 bases and J gave up 1 base, with 8 bases separating them. The CDR3 is CASSPTGNTGELFF. The CDR3 DNA follows: TGCGCCAGCAGCCCGACAGGGAACACCGGGGAGCTGTTTTTT.

This clonotype appeared many times. The chain has TRBV19 and TRBJ1-2; no definite D call. Per the germline V gene, CDR1 is LNHDA and CDR2 is SQIVND (reference sequence). Trimming removed 4 bases at V and 6 bases at J, with 15 bases between. This CDR3 contains 14 residues. The CDR3 DNA is TGTGCCAGTAGTACGCCAGGATATGATCATGGCTACACCTTC. Protein: CASSTPGYDHGYTF.

This clonotype was detected ten times or more. The chain carries TRBV12-3 or TRBV12-4 and TRBJ2-7, with 10 bases that match TRBD1. CDR3 size: 14 residues. V shed 7 bases and J 3 bases; nucleotides not matched to a gene: 6. CDR3 residues: CASMRRDRGYEQYF. CDR3 nucleotide sequence: TGTGCCAGCATGAGGCGGGACAGGGGCTACGAGCAGTACTTC.

This sequence joins TRBV7-8 and TRBJ1-6, with a tentative D call TRBD1 (5 bases). CDR1 is SGHVS and CDR2 is FQNEAQ in the germline V gene. The CDR3 consists of 16 residues. The V end was cut by 5 bases, the J end by 7 bases, with 18 bases between. In DNA, the CDR3 is TGTGCCAGCAGCCCCCGGGGGGTTATCGGAAATTCACCCCTCCACTTT. It codes for CASSPRGVIGNSPLHF.

Details on this clonotype: At one boundary the junction diverges from the germline segment, which might be a read error. V and J are TRBV6-2 or TRBV6-3 and TRBJ2-7; weak D call: TRBD1 (6 bases). Looked up from germline, CDR1 is MNHEY and CDR2 is SVGEGT. There are 13 residues in the CDR3. CDR3 DNA: TGTGCCAGCAGTAACTCGGACAGCTACGAGCAGTACTTC. It specifies CASSNSDSYEQYF.

This clonotype was observed many times. J is TRBJ2-5 and V is TRBV20-1; 8 bases match TRBD2. The germline V gene encodes CDR1 DFQATT and CDR2 SNEGSKA (reference sequence). The CDR3 length is 12 residues. The ends lost 5 bases at V and 4 bases at J; junction bases unmatched: 3. CDR3 nucleotide sequence: TGCAGTGCTCCTGGACTAGCAGAGACCCAGTACTTC. Its protein product is CSAPGLAETQYF.